The 8 T cell receptor beta chains below were found in one sample sequenced in a study of cytomegalovirus exposure and HLA in healthy donors. The PCR had 60 Vbeta and 13 Jbeta primers. Measured with immunoSEQ multiplex PCR; TCRdb has only the in-frame clones, and not every one. The sample has roughly 89,000 clones, approximately 80% seen once. The sample consisted of PBMCs. Every receptor here comes from a young man in good health and CMV-seronegative.

The chain carries TRBV5-1 and TRBJ1-2, with D possibly TRBD1 on 6 matching bases. Germline values: CDR1 SGHRS, CDR2 YFSETQ. The CDR3 has 14 amino acids. The V and J ends lost 1 base and 8 bases respectively, with 15 bases between them. The DNA for the CDR3 is TGCGCCAGCAGCTTGCCAGGGGCGGCACGCGGCTACACCTTC. This sequence encodes CASSLPGAARGYTF.

Only a few counts were recorded for this clone. The chain carries TRBV7-8 and TRBJ1-2; D is unresolved. This CDR3 comprises 15 residues. The V gene lost 0 bases and the J gene lost 4 bases, with 12 bases spanning the gap. Germline CDR1 reads SGHVS; CDR2 reads FQNEAQ. CDR3 sequence: CASSLAGGEGYGYTF. The CDR3 nucleotides read TGTGCCAGCAGCTTAGCGGGTGGGGAGGGCTATGGCTACACCTTC.

V gene TRBV7-9 combines with J gene TRBJ1-3, with D possibly matching TRBD1 (6 bases). Between the trimmed V and J ends, which lost 5 bases and 0 bases, there was a span of 14 bases. This CDR3 comprises 16 residues. Looked up from germline, CDR1 is SEHNR and CDR2 is FQNEAQ (reference sequence). CDR3 region: CASSHQGPLSGNTIYF. The CDR3 DNA follows: TGTGCCAGCAGCCACCAGGGGCCTCTCTCTGGAAACACCATATATTTT.

The chain uses TRBV4-2 and TRBJ2-3; 7 nucleotides line up with TRBD2. This CDR3 is built from 16 residues. With 2 bases clipped from V and 3 bases from J, the junction kept 8 bases outside the gene matches. Germline CDR1 LGHNA, CDR2 YNFKEQ. Here the CDR3 DNA reads TGTGCCAGCAGCCAACAAACTAGCGAGGGGACAGATACGCAGTATTTT. Translation gives CASSQQTSEGTDTQYF.

The rearrangement joins TRBV5-1 to TRBJ1-2; weak D call: TRBD1 (6 bases). Trimming cost V 2 bases and J 7 bases, with 15 bases left between them. The CDR3 loop spans 14 amino acids. Germline CDR1 is SGHRS and CDR2 is YFSETQ. The CDR3 reads CASSLYRELGGYTF. CDR3 in DNA: TGCGCCAGCAGCTTATACAGGGAATTAGGTGGCTACACCTTC.

The J gene is TRBJ2-5, the V gene TRBV7-9; 7 nucleotides align to TRBD2. The closer fit of TRBJ2-7 to the DNA end suggests the J call may be wrong. Germline V gene sequence: CDR1 SEHNR, CDR2 FQNEAQ (reference sequence). The CDR3 loop spans 13 amino acids. The CDR3 loop is CASSPRGDHEQYF. In DNA form, the CDR3 reads TGTGCCAGCAGCCCCCGGGGGGACCACGAGCAGTACTTC.

CDR3: CASSQDKAGAQFF. CDR3 in DNA: TGTGCCAGCAGCCAAGATAAGGCGGGGGCGCAGTTCTTC. This chain joins TRBV4-2 and TRBJ2-1, with D possibly matching TRBD2 (7 bases). Per the germline V gene, CDR1 is LGHNA and CDR2 is YNFKEQ. The CDR3 totals 13 residues. V was shortened by 0 bases and J by 12 bases, with 12 bases between the two germline ends.

A few counts support this clone. J is TRBJ1-1 and V is TRBV15; 7 bases match TRBD1. With 2 bases clipped from V and 6 bases from J, the junction kept 3 bases outside the gene matches. Germline V gene lookup returns CDR1 LNHNV and CDR2 YYDKDF (reference sequence). The CDR3 length is 13 residues. The CDR3 nucleotides read TGTGCCACCAGCAGATACAGGGGCGCTGAAGCTTTCTTT. Its protein is CATSRYRGAEAFF. The full variable domain, its missing parts supplied by reference TRBV15 and TRBJ1-1, is DAMVIQNPRYQVTQFGKPVTLSCSQTLNHNVMYWYQQKSSQAPKLLFHYYDKDFNNEADTPDNFQSRRPNTSFCFLDIRSPGLGDTAMYLCATSRYRGAEAFFGQGTRLTVV.